The 14 T cell receptor beta chains presented below share a single source sample, sequenced in a study of blood T cell repertoires in COVID-19. Sequencing used immunoSEQ multiplex PCR; TCRdb keeps in-frame clones, though not all of them. The sample has about 130,000 clones; 84% are singletons. Material: peripheral blood. These receptors all stem from a human donor in a cohort sampled during active COVID-19.

The chain combines TRBV19 with TRBJ2-5; the match to TRBD2 covers 9 bases. The V gene's germline CDR1 is LNHDA and CDR2 SQIVND (reference sequence). Losses at the gene ends were 6 bases for V and 2 bases for J; bases not matched to a gene: 10. The CDR3 is 16 amino acids. The CDR3 protein is CASRQTLAGRQETQYF. The CDR3 bases are TGTGCCAGTAGACAAACCCTAGCGGGGCGGCAAGAGACCCAGTACTTC.

This chain connects TRBV15 to TRBJ1-2, with TRBD1 as a possible D gene (5 bases). Trimming shortened V by 1 base and J by 3 bases, and 18 bases separated the two germline ends. CDR3 length: 17 amino acids. In germline, CDR1 is LNHNV, CDR2 YYDKDF (reference sequence). DNA of the CDR3: TGTGCCACCAGCAGAGCCGGGGGAGCGACCGTGGACTATGGCTACACCTTC. Translated, it gives CATSRAGGATVDYGYTF.

The genes are TRBV6-1 and TRBJ1-6; D might be TRBD1 (6 bases). Germline CDR1 MNHNS, CDR2 SASEGT. V dropped 0 bases and J dropped 7 bases, with 10 bases sitting between them. The CDR3 spans 15 residues. The CDR3 coding sequence is TGTGCCAGCAGTGAAGCAACAGGGCTCAATTCACCCCTCCACTTT. Translating it yields CASSEATGLNSPLHF.

The rearrangement joins TRBV5-1 to TRBJ1-2; D is undetermined. V lost 2 bases to trimming and J lost 4 bases, with 9 bases between them. From germline, CDR1 is SGHRS and CDR2 YFSETQ. The CDR3 runs 13 residues. CDR3 sequence: CASSFSDTYGYTF. The CDR3 DNA follows: TGCGCCAGCAGCTTCTCAGATACCTATGGCTACACCTTC.

This clone was picked up one time. The chain couples TRBV19 to TRBJ1-5; D is unresolved. The V and J ends lost 7 bases and 2 bases respectively, with 9 bases between them. CDR1 is LNHDA, CDR2 SQIVND, per germline (reference sequence). CDR3 size: 13 residues. The CDR3: CASTLGGNQPQHF. The CDR3 DNA reads TGTGCCAGTACATTAGGAGGCAATCAGCCCCAGCATTTT.

The rearrangement links TRBV11-2 to TRBJ2-2; tentative D call: TRBD1 (5 bases). The CDR3 runs to 15 residues. Between the trimmed V and J ends, which lost 7 bases and 5 bases, there was a span of 17 bases. CDR1 is SGHAT, CDR2 FQNNGV, per germline. The DNA of the CDR3 is TGTGCCAGCAATCTGGGCAGGGATTGGACCGGGGAGCTGTTTTTT. Translated, it gives CASNLGRDWTGELFF.

This chain links TRBV30 with TRBJ1-1; no clear D. The V end lost 5 bases, the J end lost 0 bases, and 10 bases lay between the germline ends. Germline V gives CDR1 GTSNPN, CDR2 SVGIG (reference sequence). The CDR3 has 13 amino acids. The CDR3 DNA sequence: TGTGCCTGGCACGACGGGATGAACACTGAAGCTTTCTTT. It translates to CAWHDGMNTEAFF.

This chain links TRBV25-1 with TRBJ2-7; D is perhaps TRBD2 (6 bases). The CDR3 has 14 residues. Germline CDR1 reads MGHDK; CDR2 reads SYGVNS. Trimming took 1 base from V and 6 from J, leaving 13 bases between them. The CDR3 region is CASSEWGGDGEQYF. In nucleotides, the CDR3 is TGTGCCAGCAGTGAATGGGGAGGTGACGGCGAGCAGTACTTC.

The chain employs TRBV18 and TRBJ2-1, with D perhaps TRBD2 (5 bases). Looked up from germline, CDR1 is KGHSH and CDR2 is LQKENI. The length of the CDR3 is 14 residues. The germline V and J ends were trimmed by 2 bases and 4 bases, with 9 bases remaining between them. The CDR3 is CASSPGERYNEQFF. The CDR3 DNA follows: TGTGCCAGCTCACCAGGGGAGCGATACAATGAGCAGTTCTTC.

The J gene is TRBJ1-4, the V gene TRBV6-5, with a weak D call TRBD1 (5 bases). Germline loops: CDR1 MNHEY, CDR2 SVGAGI. Trimming shortened V by 5 bases and J by 1 base, and 8 bases separated the two germline ends. CDR3 size: 14 residues. In DNA, the CDR3 is TGTGCCAGCAGTCGCCAGGGAACTAATGAAAAACTGTTTTTT. Its protein product is CASSRQGTNEKLFF.

The chain is built from TRBV5-6 and TRBJ2-3; TRBD1 matches 7 bases. With 0 bases clipped from V and 4 bases from J, the junction kept 5 bases outside the gene matches. This CDR3 spans 15 amino acids. The V gene's germline CDR1 is SGHDT and CDR2 YYEEEE. CDR3 in DNA: TGTGCCAGCAGCTTGGACAGGGGAGAGGCAGATACGCAGTATTTT. Amino acids: CASSLDRGEADTQYF.

The chain has TRBV10-3 and TRBJ1-2; D might be TRBD1 (6 bases). From germline, CDR1 is ENHRY and CDR2 SYGVKD. CDR3 size: 13 residues. V lost 10 bases and J lost 4, with 16 bases in between. In DNA form, the CDR3 reads TGTGCCACGACTGAGACAGGCAGCTATGGCTACACCTTC. This encodes CATTETGSYGYTF.

The J gene is TRBJ2-5, the V gene TRBV7-6; TRBD2 matches at 13 bases. The CDR3 loop spans 18 amino acids. CDR1 is SGHVS, CDR2 FNYEAQ, per germline. V dropped 5 bases and J dropped 0; count of bases not matched to a gene: 9. The CDR3 is CASSPRTSGGTYQETQYF. The CDR3 DNA reads as TGTGCCAGCAGCCCAAGGACTAGCGGGGGAACGTACCAAGAGACCCAGTACTTC.

The chain combines TRBV30 with TRBJ1-6; D unresolved. The CDR3 runs to 17 residues. Trimming stripped 3 bases from V and 11 bases from J, with 26 bases between. Germline V CDR1 and CDR2: GTSNPN, SVGIG (reference sequence). This chain's CDR3 is CAWREPSAGRRPAPLHF. In DNA, the CDR3 is TGTGCCTGGAGAGAGCCCTCCGCGGGCCGCCGTCCTGCACCCCTCCACTTT.